A selection of T cell receptor beta chains follows, all from one sample in a study of CD8 T cells in Susac syndrome. MiXCR, applied by TCRdb to the immunoSEQ multiplex PCR reads, yields one record per CDR3 protein. Of about 140,000 distinct CDR3 sequences listed, more than 85% are singletons. Sample: CD4+ T cells from PBMCs. These receptors came from a human donor with Susac syndrome. Both conserved end residues are part of each CDR3. The order of the fields is clone size, D gene, J gene, V gene, CDR3 protein, CDR3 DNA. D genes are given only for firm matches. Not every row has a clone size; where given, it reads once, few, many or a size class.

clone size: -; D gene: -; J gene: TRBJ2-1; V gene: TRBV21-1; CDR3 protein: CASSRFRNSYNEQFF; CDR3 DNA: TGTGCCAGCAGCCGATTTAGGAACTCCTACAATGAGCAGTTCTTC
clone size: -; D gene: -; J gene: TRBJ2-3; V gene: TRBV7-2; CDR3 protein: CASSFLAIGTDTQYF; CDR3 DNA: TGTGCCAGCAGCTTTCTAGCGATTGGCACAGATACGCAGTATTTT
clone size: -; D gene: -; J gene: TRBJ2-1; V gene: TRBV14; CDR3 protein: CASSRRTGSSYNEQFF; CDR3 DNA: TGTGCCAGCAGCCGTAGGACGGGGAGCTCCTACAATGAGCAGTTCTTC
clone size: once; D gene: -; J gene: TRBJ2-3; V gene: TRBV4-1; CDR3 protein: CASSQSPLATDTQYF; CDR3 DNA: TGCGCCAGCAGTCAGTCGCCGCTAGCTACAGATACGCAGTATTTT
clone size: -; D gene: TRBD1; J gene: TRBJ2-6; V gene: TRBV11-2; CDR3 protein: CASSMTGKAGANVLTF; CDR3 DNA: TGTGCCAGCAGCATGACAGGGAAAGCTGGGGCCAACGTCCTGACTTTC
clone size: -; D gene: -; J gene: TRBJ1-5; V gene: TRBV3-1; CDR3 protein: CASRAVGYSNQPQHF; CDR3 DNA: TGTGCCAGCAGAGCGGTAGGGTATAGCAATCAGCCCCAGCATTTT
clone size: -; D gene: -; J gene: TRBJ2-5; V gene: TRBV20-1; CDR3 protein: CSARGASSVEYF; CDR3 DNA: TGCAGTGCTCGCGGCGCTAGCTCAGTCGAGTACTTC
clone size: once; D gene: -; J gene: TRBJ2-7; V gene: TRBV7-2; CDR3 protein: CASSPWGTGSIPYEQYF; CDR3 DNA: TGTGCCAGCAGCCCCTGGGGGACCGGGAGTATCCCCTACGAGCAGTACTTC
clone size: -; D gene: TRBD1; J gene: TRBJ1-1; V gene: TRBV12-3/TRBV12-4; CDR3 protein: CASSRDRIEAEAFF; CDR3 DNA: TGTGCCAGCAGTCGGGACAGAATCGAGGCTGAAGCTTTCTTT
clone size: once; D gene: -; J gene: TRBJ1-1; V gene: TRBV12-3/TRBV12-4; CDR3 protein: CASTPDRLNTEAFF; CDR3 DNA: TGTGCCAGCACCCCCGACAGACTGAACACTGAAGCTTTCTTT
clone size: -; D gene: -; J gene: TRBJ1-1; V gene: TRBV20-1; CDR3 protein: CSARIGGGTEAFF; CDR3 DNA: TGCAGTGCTAGAATAGGGGGGGGCACTGAAGCTTTCTTT
clone size: once; D gene: TRBD1; J gene: TRBJ2-4; V gene: TRBV15; CDR3 protein: CATSNHRGAAKNIQYF; CDR3 DNA: TGTGCCACCAGCAACCACAGGGGAGCGGCCAAAAACATTCAGTACTTC
clone size: -; D gene: TRBD1; J gene: TRBJ1-1; V gene: TRBV12-3/TRBV12-4; CDR3 protein: CASSLDRANTEAFF; CDR3 DNA: TGTGCCAGCAGTTTGGACAGGGCGAACACTGAAGCTTTCTTT
clone size: -; D gene: TRBD1; J gene: TRBJ2-1; V gene: TRBV20-1; CDR3 protein: CSARVIGPGQALGNEQFF; CDR3 DNA: TGCAGTGCTAGAGTGATTGGACCGGGACAGGCCCTGGGCAATGAGCAGTTCTTC
clone size: -; D gene: -; J gene: TRBJ1-1; V gene: TRBV21-1; CDR3 protein: CASSGMLNTEAFF; CDR3 DNA: TGTGCCAGCAGTGGGATGCTAAACACTGAAGCTTTCTTT
clone size: -; D gene: -; J gene: TRBJ2-3; V gene: TRBV18; CDR3 protein: CASSPPGTTDTQYF; CDR3 DNA: TGTGCCAGCTCACCACCGGGCACCACAGATACGCAGTATTTT
clone size: -; D gene: -; J gene: TRBJ2-1; V gene: TRBV14; CDR3 protein: CASSQEVNPAVNEQFF; CDR3 DNA: TGTGCCAGCAGCCAAGAAGTTAACCCGGCTGTAAATGAGCAGTTCTTC
clone size: -; D gene: -; J gene: TRBJ1-2; V gene: TRBV12-3/TRBV12-4; CDR3 protein: CASSLGDRGRSGYTF; CDR3 DNA: TGTGCCAGCAGCCTCGGGGATCGGGGAAGGAGCGGCTACACCTTC
clone size: -; D gene: TRBD1; J gene: TRBJ2-5; V gene: TRBV5-4; CDR3 protein: CASSPGDRQETQYF; CDR3 DNA: TGTGCCAGCAGCCCCGGGGACAGGCAAGAGACCCAGTACTTC
clone size: -; D gene: TRBD2; J gene: TRBJ2-1; V gene: TRBV4-2; CDR3 protein: CASSQGGTSSYNEQFF; CDR3 DNA: TGTGCCAGCAGCCAAGGCGGGACTAGCTCCTACAATGAGCAGTTCTTC
clone size: once; D gene: -; J gene: TRBJ2-7; V gene: TRBV27; CDR3 protein: CATKDRLQSYEQYF; CDR3 DNA: TGTGCCACCAAAGACAGACTTCAATCCTACGAGCAGTACTTC
clone size: -; D gene: TRBD2; J gene: TRBJ2-1; V gene: TRBV29-1; CDR3 protein: CSALGAGVVEQFF; CDR3 DNA: TGCAGCGCCCTCGGGGCGGGGGTGGTTGAGCAGTTCTTC
clone size: -; D gene: -; J gene: TRBJ2-3; V gene: TRBV4-2; CDR3 protein: CASSRRGETDTQYF; CDR3 DNA: TGTGCCAGCAGCCGCAGGGGAGAAACAGATACGCAGTATTTT
clone size: -; D gene: TRBD2; J gene: TRBJ2-1; V gene: TRBV11-1; CDR3 protein: CASSPLRSGGNNEQFF; CDR3 DNA: TGTGCCAGCAGCCCCCTGCGCAGCGGGGGTAACAATGAGCAGTTCTTC
clone size: -; D gene: -; J gene: TRBJ1-1; V gene: TRBV5-1; CDR3 protein: CASSLGAENTEAFF; CDR3 DNA: TGCGCCAGCAGCTTGGGGGCCGAGAACACTGAAGCTTTCTTT